Listed here are 24 T cell receptor beta chains from one sample, sequenced in a study of blood T cell repertoires in COVID-19. Clones were sequenced by immunoSEQ multiplex PCR, and TCRdb holds only the in-frame ones, with some missing. The data contain roughly 200,000 clones, approximately 90% of them seen just once; the ten biggest clones take up roughly 6%. Specimen: peripheral blood. Every receptor here comes from a man aged 35-49 years with active or convalescent COVID-19.

This clone has only one observation. The gene calls are TRBV15 and TRBJ1-2; no clear D gene. Germline CDR1 LNHNV, CDR2 YYDKDF (reference sequence). V lost 0 bases and J lost 7, with 6 bases in between. The CDR3 spans 12 residues. CDR3 nucleotides: TGTGCCACCAGCAGAGACCAGGCTGGCTACACCTTC. Protein: CATSRDQAGYTF.

The chain employs TRBV19 and TRBJ2-2; TRBD1 might be the D (5 bases). V was shortened by 4 bases and J by 7 bases, with 16 bases between the two germline ends. The CDR3 totals 15 residues. The germline V gene has CDR1 LNHDA and CDR2 SQIVND (reference sequence). The CDR3 DNA is TGTGCCAGTAGTACCGACAGACAAGGGATCGGGGAGCTGTTTTTT. This gives the protein CASSTDRQGIGELFF.

The V call is TRBV7-8, the J call TRBJ1-5; 10 bases map to TRBD1. Germline CDR1 SGHVS, CDR2 FQNEAQ. The V segment lost 3 bases and the J segment 3 bases; nucleotides outside the gene matches: 5. The CDR3 has 16 residues. The CDR3 nucleotides are TGTGCCAGCAGCTTGCGGGACAGGGGCCTCAATCAGCCCCAGCATTTT. It encodes CASSLRDRGLNQPQHF.

V is TRBV4-1 and J is TRBJ2-2; possibly TRBD2 for D (5 bases). The CDR3 is made up of 15 amino acids. Germline CDR1 reads MGHRA; CDR2 reads YSYEKL. V gave up 1 base and J gave up 5 bases, with 11 bases separating them. CDR3 DNA: TGCGCCAGCAGCCAAGTTTGGACTGGGACCGGGGAGCTGTTTTTT. Its protein product is CASSQVWTGTGELFF.

V gene TRBV6-2 or TRBV6-3 combines with J gene TRBJ1-5; D is perhaps TRBD1 (6 bases). Trimming took off 2 bases at V and 0 bases at J, with 17 bases between the two ends. This CDR3 has 18 residues. Germline lookup yields CDR1 MNHEY and CDR2 SVGEGT. In nucleotides, the CDR3 is TGTGCCAGCAGTTACCCGTCCCGGGACAAGTATAGCAATCAGCCCCAGCATTTT. This codes for CASSYPSRDKYSNQPQHF.

The rearrangement links TRBV27 to TRBJ1-2; 7 bases agree with TRBD1. CDR1 MNHEY and CDR2 SMNVEV come from the germline V gene (reference sequence). Trimming took 3 bases from V and 7 from J; bases not matched to a gene: 8. The CDR3 sequence is 14 residues long. The CDR3 coding sequence is TGTGCCAGCAGTTTCTCCAGACAGGGCAGTGGCTACACCTTC. Translated: CASSFSRQGSGYTF.

The CDR3 sequence is CASTIRLSGTETDTQYF. In nucleotides, the CDR3 is TGCGCCAGCACCATCCGACTCTCCGGGACAGAAACAGATACGCAGTATTTT. This chain links TRBV5-1 with TRBJ2-3; 7 bases fit TRBD1. The CDR3 spans 17 residues. The V segment lost 6 bases and the J segment 3 bases; nucleotides outside the gene matches: 16. Per the germline V gene, CDR1 is SGHRS and CDR2 is YFSETQ.

The chain joins TRBV24-1 to TRBJ2-3; D gene ambiguous. CDR1 is KGHDR and CDR2 is SFDVKD in the germline V gene. V was pared by 0 bases and J by 2 bases, with 11 bases between. The CDR3 consists of 16 residues. The DNA of the CDR3 is TGTGCCACCAGTGATTTGAGCCTTACCGACACAGATACGCAGTATTTT. Residues: CATSDLSLTDTDTQYF.

The chain carries TRBV9 and TRBJ2-5; 13 positions agree with TRBD2. This CDR3 is 18 amino acids long. V gave up 4 bases and J gave up 2 bases; unmatched junction bases: 11. CDR1 SGDLS and CDR2 YYNGEE come from the germline V gene. CDR3 protein: CASSPGRLAGGTQETQYF. DNA of the CDR3: TGTGCCAGCAGCCCCGGTCGACTAGCGGGAGGCACACAAGAGACCCAGTACTTC. The whole variable domain, filled in from reference TRBV9 and TRBJ2-5, reads DSGVTQTPKHLITATGQRVTLRCSPRSGDLSVYWYQQSLDQGLQFLIQYYNGEERAKGNILERFSAQQFPDLHSELNLSSLELGDSALYFCASSPGRLAGGTQETQYFGPGTRLLVL.

The chain has TRBV6-7 and TRBJ2-2; 7 nucleotides align to TRBD1. TRBV6-7 is recorded as an ORF, its role being uncertain. Trimming cost V 0 bases and J 4 bases; bases outside gene matches: 2. CDR3 size: 15 residues. CDR3 protein: CASSYSNRGTGELFF. CDR3 nucleotide sequence: TGTGCCAGCAGTTACTCGAACAGGGGCACCGGGGAGCTGTTTTTT.

The chain has TRBV7-2 and TRBJ2-3, with 7 bases lining up with TRBD2. The CDR3 spans 15 residues. The V segment lost 5 bases and the J segment 4 bases; nucleotides outside the gene matches: 9. Germline V gives CDR1 SGHTA, CDR2 FQGNSA. CDR3 sequence: CASSIRGGPADTQYF. CDR3 in DNA: TGTGCCAGCAGCATTCGGGGAGGGCCGGCAGATACGCAGTATTTT.

The chain carries TRBV6-2 or TRBV6-3 and TRBJ1-1, with 9 bases matching TRBD1. The CDR3 extends over 16 amino acids. J was trimmed by 3 bases and V by 5 bases; bases with no gene match: 10. Per germline, CDR1 MNHEY and CDR2 SVGEGT. The DNA for the CDR3 is TGTGCCAGCAGTAAACGACGACAGGGGGACGACACTGAAGCTTTCTTT. It encodes CASSKRRQGDDTEAFF.

The chain couples TRBV28 to TRBJ1-3, with 10 bases lining up with TRBD1. With 5 bases clipped from V and 0 bases from J, the junction kept 10 bases outside the gene matches. This CDR3 region has 18 residues. Germline loops: CDR1 MDHEN, CDR2 SYDVKM. As DNA, the CDR3 is TGTGCCAGCAGTAAGACCCGGGACAGGGGCTTCTCTGGAAACACCATATATTTT. Encoded protein: CASSKTRDRGFSGNTIYF.

The V gene is TRBV7-2, the J gene TRBJ1-2, with D possibly being TRBD1 (6 bases). The CDR3 runs 15 residues. V gave up 3 bases and J gave up 0 bases, with 11 bases separating them. The germline V gene has CDR1 SGHTA and CDR2 FQGNSA. The CDR3 DNA reads TGTGCCAGCAGCTTCCAAGGGGGAGCTAACTATGGCTACACCTTC. Its protein is CASSFQGGANYGYTF.

The chain recombines TRBV5-1 with TRBJ1-2; tentative D call: TRBD1 (6 bases). The CDR3 is 16 residues long. Germline CDR1 and CDR2: SGHRS and YFSETQ. Trimming removed 4 bases at V and 5 bases at J, with 21 bases between. CDR3 loop: CASSPWGGGKGYGYTF. The CDR3, as DNA: TGCGCCAGCAGCCCATGGGGGGGCGGCAAGGGGTATGGCTACACCTTC. Filled out from reference TRBV5-1 and TRBJ1-2, the complete variable domain reads KAGVTQTPRYLIKTRGQQVTLSCSPISGHRSVSWYQQTPGQGLQFLFEYFSETQRNKGNFPGRFSGRQFSNSRSEMNVSTLELGDSALYLCASSPWGGGKGYGYTFGSGTRLTVV.

V is TRBV6-7 and J is TRBJ1-2; D is possibly TRBD1 (6 bases). TRBV6-7 qualifies as an ORF whose function is uncertain. The V end lost 2 bases, the J end lost 10 bases, and 20 bases lay between the germline ends. This CDR3 contains 15 residues. The CDR3 sequence is CASSYQLGQRNFYTF. In nucleotides, the CDR3 is TGTGCCAGCAGTTACCAACTGGGACAACGAAATTTCTACACCTTC.

The gene calls are TRBV21-1 and TRBJ1-2; the DNA was not compared with TRBD1, the D call given in the table. TRBV21-1 is a listed pseudogene. The CDR3 contains 15 residues. In nucleotides, the CDR3 is TGTGCCAGCAGCAAAGGCGACAGGTCCTTCTATGGCTACACCTTC. Its protein product is CASSKGDRSFYGYTF.

This chain uses TRBV2 with TRBJ1-2; the D is unclear. The ends were cut back, 4 bases at V and 4 bases at J, with 10 bases in the middle. Looked up from germline, CDR1 is SNHLY and CDR2 is FYNNEI. There are 13 residues in the CDR3. CDR3 loop: CASSGQQSYGYTF. CDR3 in DNA: TGTGCCAGCAGTGGGCAACAGAGCTATGGCTACACCTTC.

The V gene is TRBV19, the J gene TRBJ1-6; TRBD1 agrees at 9 bases. V gave up 4 bases and J gave up 8 bases; unmatched junction bases: 6. The CDR3 is 15 residues long. The germline CDR1 and CDR2 sequences are LNHDA and SQIVND (reference sequence). CDR3 sequence (DNA): TGTGCCAGTAGTAATTGGGGACAGGGCTATTCACCCCTCCACTTT. This encodes CASSNWGQGYSPLHF. Based on the CDR3 plus reference TRBV19 and TRBJ1-6, the full variable domain is DGGITQSPKYLFRKEGQNVTLSCEQNLNHDAMYWYRQDPGQGLRLIYYSQIVNDFQKGDIAEGYSVSREKKESFPLTVTSAQKNPTAFYLCASSNWGQGYSPLHFGNGTRLTVT.

In nucleotides, the CDR3 is TGTGCCAGCAGCCAATCTAGTCGGACATGGGGCTATGGCTACACCTTC. It specifies CASSQSSRTWGYGYTF. The V call is TRBV14, the J call TRBJ1-2, with D possibly being TRBD1 (5 bases). CDR1 is SGHDN, CDR2 FVKESK, per germline. V was cut by 2 bases and J by 4 bases, with 17 bases left in between. CDR3 length equals 16 residues.

The rearrangement uses TRBV11-3 and TRBJ2-7; possible D gene TRBD1, 6 bases. Germline CDR1 is SGHNT and CDR2 is YENEEA. CDR3 length equals 11 residues. Trimming shortened V by 1 base and J by 11 bases, and 9 bases separated the two germline ends. Here the CDR3 DNA reads TGTGCCAGCAGCTTAGGACAGGCGAAGTACTTC. It is translated as CASSLGQAKYF.

The CDR3 region has the DNA TGTGCCAGCAGCGTAGGGACTAGCGGGGGGGCGGAAAACATTCAGTACTTC. It is translated as CASSVGTSGGAENIQYF. This chain links TRBV9 with TRBJ2-4; the match to TRBD2 covers 15 bases. Germline CDR1 and CDR2: SGDLS and YYNGEE. After removal of 0 bases from V and 5 bases from J, the junction contained 3 bases not matched to a gene. The CDR3 covers 17 residues.

The CDR3 DNA is TGTGCCAGCAGCCTACGGACAGGGGAAGGCTACACCTTC. Translated: CASSLRTGEGYTF. The genes are TRBV7-3 and TRBJ1-2; 9 bases agree with TRBD1. The CDR3 contains 13 residues. The V segment lost 5 bases and the J segment 8 bases; nucleotides outside the gene matches: 6. Germline V gene sequence: CDR1 SGHTA, CDR2 FQGTGA.

CDR3 sequence reads: CASSSIRTGPGELFF. The CDR3 coding sequence is TGCGCCAGCAGCTCAATACGGACAGGGCCCGGGGAGCTGTTTTTT. The chain is built from TRBV5-1 and TRBJ2-2; 8 bases match TRBD1. CDR1 and CDR2 from the germline V gene are SGHRS and YFSETQ. Unmatched junction bases numbered 7, after V lost 3 bases and J lost 6 bases. The CDR3 has 15 residues.